Shown below are 26 T cell receptor beta chains from a single sample sequenced in a study of CD8+ T cells in alopecia areata. Sequencing relied on a cDNA template that was reverse transcribed from extracted RNA. The repertoire was sequenced with immunoSEQ multiplex PCR; TCRdb's copy has only in-frame clones and lacks some. The table has about 180,000 clones, 58% seen once. Sample treatment: oral pan-JAK inhibitor, 5-10 mg twice daily. Sequenced here: CD4+ T cells sorted from blood, sampled at approximately week 61, from a patient treated with tofacitinib. All receptors come from a human donor with alopecia areata.

The rearrangement links TRBV5-6 to TRBJ1-2; D unclear. The ends were cut back, 3 bases at V and 8 bases at J, with 11 bases in the middle. The CDR3 totals 12 residues. Germline values: CDR1 SGHDT, CDR2 YYEEEE. Written as DNA, the CDR3 is TGTGCCAGCAGCTCCCCAGGAGGAGGCTACACCTTC. Translation: CASSSPGGGYTF.

V gene TRBV10-3 combines with J gene TRBJ2-7; D is perhaps TRBD1 (5 bases). This CDR3 region has 14 residues. Trimming pared 5 bases from V and 2 bases from J, leaving 13 bases between. Germline CDR1 and CDR2: ENHRY and SYGVKD. This CDR3 is CAISSGDRTYEQYF. CDR3 coding DNA: TGTGCCATCAGTTCTGGTGACAGAACCTACGAGCAGTACTTC.

In this sample, this clone turned up a few times. The chain combines TRBV30 with TRBJ2-7; D tentatively reads TRBD1 or TRBD2 (6 bases each). This CDR3 is 13 amino acids long. V was cut by 3 bases and J by 3 bases, with 12 bases left in between. Germline CDR1 GTSNPN, CDR2 SVGIG (reference sequence). CDR3 sequence (DNA): TGTGCCTGGAGCGGACTACAGGGCTACGAGCAGTACTTC. It translates to CAWSGLQGYEQYF.

The chain joins TRBV29-1 to TRBJ2-1; TRBD1 or TRBD2 may be the D gene (6 bases each). Germline-derived CDR1 and CDR2 are SQVTM and ANQGSEA. This CDR3 has 16 amino acids. The germline V and J ends were trimmed by 3 bases and 4 bases, with 19 bases remaining between them. The CDR3 reads CSVDPGGVGGYNEQFF. The CDR3 region has the DNA TGCAGCGTTGACCCCGGAGGGGTAGGGGGGTACAATGAGCAGTTCTTC.

This clone was observed a handful of times. This rearrangement joins TRBV10-1 to TRBJ2-6, with D perhaps matching TRBD1 (6 bases). The CDR3 has 18 residues. Per the germline V gene, CDR1 is WNHNN and CDR2 is SYGVQD (reference sequence). The V end was cut by 3 bases, the J end by 1 base, with 16 bases between. In DNA form, the CDR3 reads TGCGCCAGCAGTGAATGTCGGAGGACAGCTTCTGGGGCCAACGTCCTGACTTTC. It codes for CASSECRRTASGANVLTF.

The rearrangement joins TRBV5-1 to TRBJ2-7, with D possibly TRBD2 on 5 matching bases. The germline gives CDR1 SGHRS, CDR2 YFSETQ. Trimming removed 4 bases from V and 4 bases from J, with 12 bases in between. The CDR3 contains 13 residues. Here the CDR3 DNA reads TGCGCCAGCAGCGTCGGGCGGGCATACGAGCAGTACTTC. Translation: CASSVGRAYEQYF.

This clone appeared a few times. The gene calls are TRBV23-1 and TRBJ1-2; weak D call: TRBD1 (5 bases). TRBV23-1 is an ORF; its function is uncertain. The CDR3 totals 16 residues. V lost 0 bases and J 3 bases, leaving 14 bases between the germline ends. In nucleotides, the CDR3 is TGCGCCAGCAGTCAATCCTGGGCAGGGCTTGACTATGGCTACACCTTC. Amino acids: CASSQSWAGLDYGYTF.

The chain combines TRBV30 with TRBJ2-7, with 7 bases that match TRBD1. Trimming cost V 0 bases and J 6 bases; bases outside gene matches: 5. This CDR3 comprises 13 residues. Germline V gene lookup returns CDR1 GTSNPN and CDR2 SVGIG (reference sequence). For the CDR3, the DNA is TGTGCCTGGAGTGTCGACAGGGCTCGCGAGCAGTACTTC. This translates into CAWSVDRAREQYF.

This clone has only a few counts. The rearrangement joins TRBV29-1 to TRBJ1-5; the D gene is possibly TRBD1 (5 bases). CDR1 SQVTM and CDR2 ANQGSEA come from the germline V gene. CDR3 length: 13 residues. Trimming shortened V by 5 bases and J by 4 bases, and 12 bases separated the two germline ends. CDR3 loop: CSVLPGPNQPQHF. In DNA, the CDR3 is TGCAGCGTTTTACCAGGGCCGAATCAGCCCCAGCATTTT.

This chain connects TRBV30 to TRBJ1-1; tentatively, D is TRBD1 (5 bases). Germline CDR1 GTSNPN, CDR2 SVGIG (reference sequence). Trimming took off 4 bases at V and 6 bases at J, with 9 bases between the two ends. The CDR3 is 11 amino acids. The CDR3 DNA is TGTGCCTGGACAGGGTTCCCTGAAGCTTTCTTT. As protein: CAWTGFPEAFF.

The chain recombines TRBV11-3 with TRBJ2-1, with D tentatively TRBD1 (7 bases). Trimming shortened V by 5 bases and J by 6 bases, and 20 bases separated the two germline ends. Germline V gene lookup returns CDR1 SGHNT and CDR2 YENEEA. The CDR3 is 16 amino acids. CDR3 protein: CASSQIVGQGGNEQFF. CDR3 coding DNA: TGTGCCAGCAGCCAGATAGTAGGGCAGGGGGGCAATGAGCAGTTCTTC.

The chain employs TRBV5-1 and TRBJ2-1; 9 bases are shared with TRBD1. The CDR3 sequence is 15 residues long. Germline trimming cut 4 bases from V and 7 bases from J; bases unmatched to any gene: 9. The V gene's germline CDR1 is SGHRS and CDR2 YFSETQ. In nucleotides, the CDR3 is TGCGCCAGCAGCCCTATCAGGACAGGGGAAAATGAGCAGTTCTTC. Translating it yields CASSPIRTGENEQFF.

In its sample, this clone was seen a few times. J is TRBJ1-4 and V is TRBV30, with 8 bases aligning to TRBD1. The CDR3 length is 14 residues. Unmatched junction bases numbered 6, after V lost 2 bases and J lost 7 bases. Germline values: CDR1 GTSNPN, CDR2 SVGIG (reference sequence). The DNA of the CDR3 is TGTGCCTGGAGTCGGACAGGGATGCGTGAAAAACTGTTTTTT. Translating it yields CAWSRTGMREKLFF.

The table lists this clone with a few counts. V and J are TRBV4-1 and TRBJ1-5; unclear D gene. V was cut by 0 bases and J by 9 bases, with 12 bases left in between. CDR3 length equals 14 residues. Germline CDR1 and CDR2: MGHRA and YSYEKL. The CDR3 sequence is CASSQEAAGWPQHF. CDR3 nucleotides: TGCGCCAGCAGCCAAGAGGCAGCCGGTTGGCCCCAGCATTTT.

This chain joins TRBV29-1 and TRBJ1-2; D not resolved. V was cut by 1 base and J by 0 bases, with 6 bases left in between. The germline V gene encodes CDR1 SQVTM and CDR2 ANQGSEA. The CDR3 loop spans 13 amino acids. The DNA of the CDR3 is TGCAGCGTTGAAGGGCCACCTAACTATGGCTACACCTTC. Translation gives CSVEGPPNYGYTF.

This chain uses TRBV6-1 with TRBJ2-7; TRBD1 matches 10 bases. Germline values: CDR1 MNHNS, CDR2 SASEGT. CDR3 length: 13 residues. V trimming: 4 bases; J trimming: 5 bases; junction bases outside the gene matches: 2. The CDR3 reads CASSGTGGHEQYF. The CDR3 DNA sequence: TGTGCCAGCAGTGGGACAGGGGGTCACGAGCAGTACTTC.

The chain links TRBV5-1 to TRBJ2-5; D is ambiguous. Germline CDR1 is SGHRS and CDR2 is YFSETQ. The V and J ends lost 4 bases and 0 bases respectively, with 7 bases between them. The length of the CDR3 is 13 residues. CDR3 nucleotides: TGCGCCAGCAGCACCGGGTACCAAGAGACCCAGTACTTC. Translating it yields CASSTGYQETQYF.

This chain uses TRBV30 with TRBJ2-7; 9 nucleotides agree with TRBD2. Germline V gene sequence: CDR1 GTSNPN, CDR2 SVGIG (reference sequence). Germline trimming cut 4 bases from V and 6 bases from J; bases unmatched to any gene: 13. There are 15 residues in the CDR3. The CDR3 DNA reads TGTGCCTGGACCGCCTGGCGGGGGGGCCAGCGCGAGCAGTACTTC. Its translation is CAWTAWRGGQREQYF. Full variable domain (rest looked up from reference TRBV30 and TRBJ2-7): SQTIHQWPATLVQPVGSPLSLECTVEGTSNPNLYWYRQAAGRGLQLLFYSVGIGQISSEVPQNLSASRPQDRQFILSSKKLLLSDSGFYLCAWTAWRGGQREQYFGPGTRLTVT.

This clone turned up a few times. The chain joins TRBV20-1 to TRBJ2-1; 7 bases are a match to TRBD1. The ends lost 7 bases at V and 10 bases at J; junction bases unmatched: 7. The CDR3 spans 11 residues. The germline V gene has CDR1 DFQATT and CDR2 SNEGSKA (reference sequence). The CDR3 nucleotides are TGCAGTGTCGACAGGGAAAGCGAGCAGTTCTTC. Its translation: CSVDRESEQFF.

The V call is TRBV10-2, the J call TRBJ2-7; 12 nucleotides align to TRBD1. The J segment lost 7 bases and the V segment lost 0 bases, leaving 10 bases of the junction unmatched. Germline V gene lookup returns CDR1 WSHSY and CDR2 SAAADI. This CDR3 has 17 amino acids. CDR3 sequence: CASSESMPGQGAREQYF. DNA for the CDR3: TGCGCCAGCAGTGAGTCGATGCCGGGACAGGGGGCGCGTGAGCAGTACTTC.

J is TRBJ1-2 and V is TRBV5-6; TRBD1 agrees at 9 bases. The junction had 4 bases not matched to a gene; V was cut back by 0 bases and J by 4 bases. This CDR3 comprises 15 residues. In germline, CDR1 is SGHDT, CDR2 YYEEEE. The CDR3 region has the DNA TGTGCCAGCAGCTTGGTACAGGGGGCGGGCTATGGCTACACCTTC. Its translation: CASSLVQGAGYGYTF.

This chain links TRBV30 with TRBJ1-2; a possible D gene is TRBD1 (5 bases). In germline, CDR1 is GTSNPN, CDR2 SVGIG (reference sequence). The CDR3 runs to 13 residues. Trimming pared 0 bases from V and 6 bases from J, leaving 11 bases between. CDR3 sequence (DNA): TGTGCCTGGAGTGTGTCGGGGGGAGATGGCTACACCTTC. Protein product: CAWSVSGGDGYTF.

This sequence joins TRBV4-2 and TRBJ2-3; no definite D call. With 0 bases removed from V and 0 bases from J, the gap between germline ends came to 16 bases. The CDR3 runs to 18 residues. The germline CDR1 and CDR2 sequences are LGHNA and YNFKEQ. In DNA, the CDR3 is TGTGCCAGCAGCCAAGATAGCTTTGCAGACACGAGCACAGATACGCAGTATTTT. It is translated as CASSQDSFADTSTDTQYF.

The chain couples TRBV5-1 to TRBJ2-2; D is uncertain. The V and J ends lost 5 bases and 0 bases respectively, with 11 bases between them. The germline V gene has CDR1 SGHRS and CDR2 YFSETQ. This CDR3 spans 15 amino acids. DNA of the CDR3: TGCGCCAGCAGGATGGCGGCGTCGAACACCGGGGAGCTGTTTTTT. Protein product: CASRMAASNTGELFF.

This chain joins TRBV2 and TRBJ1-1, with TRBD1 as a possible D gene (5 bases). CDR1 is SNHLY, CDR2 FYNNEI, per germline. V lost 4 bases and J lost 1, with 19 bases in between. The CDR3 length is 17 residues. The CDR3 spells CASSAIRSRVGNTEAFF. The CDR3 coding sequence is TGTGCCAGCAGTGCCATCCGCTCCAGGGTCGGGAACACTGAAGCTTTCTTT.

The chain uses TRBV7-2 and TRBJ2-1; a possible D gene is TRBD1 (5 bases). Deletions cut 3 bases from V and 10 bases from J, with 13 bases between. Per the germline V gene, CDR1 is SGHTA and CDR2 is FQGNSA. The CDR3 loop spans 13 amino acids. This chain's CDR3 is CASSLGRLREQFF. The CDR3, as DNA: TGTGCCAGCAGCTTGGGGCGGTTGAGGGAGCAGTTCTTC.